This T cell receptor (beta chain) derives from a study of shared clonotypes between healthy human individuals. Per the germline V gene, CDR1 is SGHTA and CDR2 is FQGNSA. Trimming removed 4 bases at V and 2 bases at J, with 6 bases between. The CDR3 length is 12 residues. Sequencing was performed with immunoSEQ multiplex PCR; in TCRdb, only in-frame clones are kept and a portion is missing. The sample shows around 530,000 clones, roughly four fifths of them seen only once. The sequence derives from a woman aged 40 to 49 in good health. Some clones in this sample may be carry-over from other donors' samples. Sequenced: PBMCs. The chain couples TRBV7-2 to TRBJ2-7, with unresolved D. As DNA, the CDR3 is TGTGCCAGCAGCTCGAGCCCCTACGAGCAGTACTTC. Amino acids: CASSSSPYEQYF.